The text below deals with one T cell receptor beta chain. The sample is drawn from a study of shared clonotypes between healthy human individuals. Study as a whole: Per-donor plates numbered three CD4 naive, three CD4 memory, two CD8 naive and one CD8 memory.

Clones were read by immunoSEQ multiplex PCR, and TCRdb kept only the in-frame ones, dropping some. The sample yields roughly 720,000 clones, less than 95% seen once. The source material was memory CD8+ T cells from PBMCs. Noted subset: CD45RO+ cells pooled with CCR7-negative TemRA cells. This TCR was recovered from a man between 18 and 29 years old in good health. Some clones in this sample may be carry-over from other donors' samples.

CDR3 in amino acids: CASSDRGANTDTQYF. In DNA form, the CDR3 reads TGTGCCAGCAGTGACAGGGGGGCGAACACAGATACGCAGTATTTT. The V gene is TRBV25-1, the J gene TRBJ2-3; TRBD1 is a possible D gene (7 bases). The V gene lost 3 bases and the J gene lost 2 bases, with 12 bases spanning the gap. This CDR3 region has 15 residues. Germline V lookup: CDR1 MGHDK, CDR2 SYGVNS. Drawing the rest from reference TRBV25-1 and TRBJ2-3, the complete variable domain is EADIYQTPRYLVIGTGKKITLECSQTMGHDKMYWYQQDPGMELHLIHYSYGVNSTEKGDLSSESTVSRIRTEHFPLTLESARPSHTSQYLCASSDRGANTDTQYFGPGTRLTVL.